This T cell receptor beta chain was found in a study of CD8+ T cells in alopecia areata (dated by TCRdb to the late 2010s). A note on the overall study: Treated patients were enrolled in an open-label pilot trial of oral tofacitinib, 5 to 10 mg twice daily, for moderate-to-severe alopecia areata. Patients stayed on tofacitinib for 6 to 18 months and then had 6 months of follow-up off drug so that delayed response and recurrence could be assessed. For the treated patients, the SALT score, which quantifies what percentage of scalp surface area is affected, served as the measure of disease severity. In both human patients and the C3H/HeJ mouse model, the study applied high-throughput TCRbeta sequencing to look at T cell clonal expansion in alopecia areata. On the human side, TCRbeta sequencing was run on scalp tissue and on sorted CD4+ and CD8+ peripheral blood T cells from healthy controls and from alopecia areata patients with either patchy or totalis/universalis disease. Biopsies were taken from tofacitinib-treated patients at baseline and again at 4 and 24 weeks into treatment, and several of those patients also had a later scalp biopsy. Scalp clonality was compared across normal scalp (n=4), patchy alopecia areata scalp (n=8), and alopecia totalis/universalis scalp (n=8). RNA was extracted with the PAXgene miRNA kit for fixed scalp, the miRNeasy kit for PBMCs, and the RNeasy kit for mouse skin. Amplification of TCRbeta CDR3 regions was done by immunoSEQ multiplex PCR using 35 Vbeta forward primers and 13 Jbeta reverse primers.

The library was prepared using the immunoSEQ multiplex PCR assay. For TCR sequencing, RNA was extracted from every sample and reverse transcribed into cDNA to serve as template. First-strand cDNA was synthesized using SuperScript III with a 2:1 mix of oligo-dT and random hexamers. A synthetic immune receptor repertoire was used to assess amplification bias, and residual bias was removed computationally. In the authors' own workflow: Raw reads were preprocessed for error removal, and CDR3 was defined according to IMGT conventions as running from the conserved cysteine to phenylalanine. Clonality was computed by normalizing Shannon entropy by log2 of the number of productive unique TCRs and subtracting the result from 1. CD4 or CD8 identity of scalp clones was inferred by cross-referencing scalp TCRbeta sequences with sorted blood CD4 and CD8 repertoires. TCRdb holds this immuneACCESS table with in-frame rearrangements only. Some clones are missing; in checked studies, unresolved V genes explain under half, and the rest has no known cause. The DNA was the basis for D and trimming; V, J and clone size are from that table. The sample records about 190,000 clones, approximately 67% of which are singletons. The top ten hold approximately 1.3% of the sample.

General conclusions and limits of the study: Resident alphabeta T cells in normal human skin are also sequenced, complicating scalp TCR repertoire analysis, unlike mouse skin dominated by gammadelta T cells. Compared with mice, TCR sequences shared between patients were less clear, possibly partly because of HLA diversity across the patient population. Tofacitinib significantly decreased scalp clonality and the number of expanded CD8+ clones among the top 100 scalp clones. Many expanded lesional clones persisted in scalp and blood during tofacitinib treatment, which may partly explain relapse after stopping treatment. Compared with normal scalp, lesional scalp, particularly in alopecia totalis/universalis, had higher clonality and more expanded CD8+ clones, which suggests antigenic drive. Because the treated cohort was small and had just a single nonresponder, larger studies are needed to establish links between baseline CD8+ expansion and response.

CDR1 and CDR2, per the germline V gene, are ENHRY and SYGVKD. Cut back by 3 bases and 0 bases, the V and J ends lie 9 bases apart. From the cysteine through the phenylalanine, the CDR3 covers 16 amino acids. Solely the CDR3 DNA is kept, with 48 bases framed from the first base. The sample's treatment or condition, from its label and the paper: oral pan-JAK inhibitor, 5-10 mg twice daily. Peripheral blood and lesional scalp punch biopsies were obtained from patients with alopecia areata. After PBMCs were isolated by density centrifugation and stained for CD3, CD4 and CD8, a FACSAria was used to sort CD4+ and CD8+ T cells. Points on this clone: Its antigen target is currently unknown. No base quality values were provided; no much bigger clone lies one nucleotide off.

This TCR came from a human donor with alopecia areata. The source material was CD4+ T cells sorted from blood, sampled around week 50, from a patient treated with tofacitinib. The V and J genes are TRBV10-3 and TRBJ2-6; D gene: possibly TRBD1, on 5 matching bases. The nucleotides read TGTGCCATCAGTGAACAGGAGCGCTCTGGGGCCAACGTCCTGACTTTC. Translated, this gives CAISEQERSGANVLTF.